A single sample gave rise to the 13 T cell receptor beta chains below, sequenced in a study of CD8 T cells in Susac syndrome. cDNA came from about 0.5 to 1 ug RNA primed by random hexamers. TCRdb itself ran the immunoSEQ multiplex PCR reads through MiXCR, one entry per CDR3 protein. Among 140,000 or so distinct CDR3 sequences, around 94% were seen once, and the ten largest hold approximately 0.09%. Sequencing input: CD4+ T cells from PBMCs. These receptor sequences come from a human donor in good health.

The rearrangement joins TRBV5-4 to TRBJ1-1; D is undetermined. CDR3 size: 15 residues. Trimming took 4 bases from V and 0 from J, leaving 13 bases between them. The V gene's germline CDR1 is SGHNT and CDR2 YYREEE (reference sequence). CDR3 loop: CASSLSGWMNTEAFF. The CDR3 DNA follows: TGTGCCAGCAGCCTGAGTGGGTGGATGAACACTGAAGCTTTCTTT.

The chain combines TRBV12-3 or TRBV12-4 with TRBJ1-2; D gene ambiguous. The CDR3 length is 14 residues. Trimming cost V 2 bases and J 2 bases, with 9 bases left between them. The DNA for the CDR3 is TGTGCCAGCAGTTTACTGGGCATCAACTATGGCTACACCTTC. Amino acid sequence: CASSLLGINYGYTF.

The chain uses TRBV5-4 and TRBJ1-4, with D possibly matching TRBD1 (5 bases). Germline V gene lookup returns CDR1 SGHNT and CDR2 YYREEE (reference sequence). The V gene lost 0 bases and the J gene lost 5 bases, with 8 bases spanning the gap. This CDR3 has 14 amino acids. CDR3 nucleotides: TGTGCCAGCAGCTTGGTTGGGGGGAATGAAAAACTGTTTTTT. Amino acid sequence: CASSLVGGNEKLFF.

This chain uses TRBV5-5 with TRBJ1-1; TRBD1 aligns across 10 bases. The CDR3 is 14 amino acids. Germline loops: CDR1 SGHKS, CDR2 YYEKEE (reference sequence). V was clipped by 5 bases and J by 1 base; unmatched bases: 2. The CDR3 DNA is TGTGCCAGCAGTTGGACAGGGGGGAACACTGAAGCTTTCTTT. It translates to CASSWTGGNTEAFF.

This rearrangement joins TRBV7-2 to TRBJ2-7; D is uncertain. CDR1 is SGHTA, CDR2 FQGNSA, per germline. The CDR3 sequence is 15 residues long. V lost 6 bases and J 3 bases, leaving 18 bases between the germline ends. Here the CDR3 DNA reads TGTGCCAGCAGGCCCGCATCCCTAGGGAACTACGAGCAGTACTTC. Encoded protein: CASRPASLGNYEQYF.

This rearrangement joins TRBV30 to TRBJ1-1, with D possibly TRBD1 on 6 matching bases. The CDR3 has 11 amino acids. V was clipped by 4 bases and J by 5 bases, with 8 bases between them. CDR1 is GTSNPN and CDR2 is SVGIG in the germline V gene (reference sequence). The CDR3 sequence is CAWTGETEAFF. In DNA, the CDR3 is TGTGCCTGGACAGGGGAAACTGAAGCTTTCTTT.

V usage is TRBV28 and J usage is TRBJ2-7; 9 bases map to TRBD2. CDR3 length: 15 residues. J gave up 4 bases and V 4 bases, and 8 bases lay outside the gene matches. The germline CDR1 and CDR2 sequences are MDHEN and SYDVKM. CDR3 residues: CASSSPGTSYYEQYF. The CDR3, as DNA: TGTGCCAGCAGTTCCCCCGGGACTAGCTATTACGAGCAGTACTTC.

V gene TRBV7-8 combines with J gene TRBJ2-5; 10 bases fit TRBD2. The V segment lost 0 bases and the J segment 5 bases; nucleotides outside the gene matches: 12. CDR1 and CDR2 from the germline V gene are SGHVS and FQNEAQ. CDR3 length: 18 amino acids. For the CDR3, the DNA is TGTGCCAGCAGCTTAGCAGCGGGAGGGCCCCAGGTCGGGGAGACCCAGTACTTC. Protein product: CASSLAAGGPQVGETQYF.

The chain recombines TRBV3-1 with TRBJ2-3; TRBD1 might be the D (5 bases). Trimming stripped 0 bases from V and 4 bases from J, with 11 bases between. The CDR3 has 15 amino acids. In germline, CDR1 is LGHDT, CDR2 YNNKEL (reference sequence). The CDR3 here is CASSQEIAGPDTQYF. CDR3 DNA sequence: TGTGCCAGCAGCCAAGAAATTGCAGGGCCAGATACGCAGTATTTT.

This clonotype has a single count. The V and J genes are TRBV5-8 and TRBJ2-7; 7 nucleotides agree with TRBD1. This CDR3 is built from 14 residues. V lost 0 bases to trimming and J lost 5 bases; unmatched junction nucleotides: 5. The germline gives CDR1 SGHTS, CDR2 YDEGEE. The CDR3 DNA reads TGTGCCAGCAGCTTGGGAAACAGGGGCAACGAGCAGTACTTC. Its protein is CASSLGNRGNEQYF.

The chain employs TRBV30 and TRBJ2-2, with D perhaps TRBD1 or TRBD2 (5 bases each). The CDR3 length is 15 residues. Per the germline V gene, CDR1 is GTSNPN and CDR2 is SVGIG (reference sequence). V gave up 4 bases and J gave up 5 bases, with 17 bases separating them. CDR3 sequence (DNA): TGTGCCTGGACTGTCGGGGCAGATCTTACCGGGGAGCTGTTTTTT. Protein sequence: CAWTVGADLTGELFF.

This chain joins TRBV19 and TRBJ2-5; 10 nucleotides match TRBD1. The CDR3 runs 18 residues. The ends lost 2 bases at V and 2 bases at J; junction bases unmatched: 11. CDR1 is LNHDA, CDR2 SQIVND, per germline (reference sequence). CDR3 amino acids: CASSIKPGQGPIQETQYF. CDR3 nucleotides: TGTGCCAGTAGTATAAAACCGGGACAGGGGCCGATACAAGAGACCCAGTACTTC.

The gene calls are TRBV5-4 and TRBJ2-4; D not resolved. CDR3 length equals 14 residues. In germline, CDR1 is SGHNT, CDR2 YYREEE (reference sequence). V was shortened by 0 bases and J by 4 bases, with 8 bases between the two germline ends. The CDR3 DNA sequence: TGTGCCAGCAGCTTGGATCTGAGTAAAAACATTCAGTACTTC. Amino acid sequence: CASSLDLSKNIQYF.